This entry concerns a single TCR beta chain. The antigen is undetermined. Germline CDR1 is SGDLS and CDR2 is YYNGEE. Trimming took 4 bases from V and 4 from J, leaving 20 bases between them. This CDR3 has 16 amino acids. This specimen comes from a study of cytomegalovirus exposure and HLA in healthy donors. Whole-study results and caveats: Only CMV serostatus was available as immune exposure information.

Healthy bone marrow donors made up the cohort. The primer mix had 60 Vbeta and 13 Jbeta primers. TCRdb's table, derived via immunoSEQ multiplex PCR, lists solely in-frame clones and lacks some. The sample lists over 150,000 clones, 80% to 90% occurring once. Sequenced: PBMCs. This chain joins TRBV9 and TRBJ1-2, with D hard to call. The receptor comes from a woman aged 30 to 39 in good health and CMV-seropositive. In nucleotides, the CDR3 is TGTGCCAGCAGCATGGCCGGTGGGCCAGGATTCTATGGCTACACCTTC. It codes for CASSMAGGPGFYGYTF. Drawing the rest from reference TRBV9 and TRBJ1-2, the complete variable domain is DSGVTQTPKHLITATGQRVTLRCSPRSGDLSVYWYQQSLDQGLQFLIQYYNGEERAKGNILERFSAQQFPDLHSELNLSSLELGDSALYFCASSMAGGPGFYGYTFGSGTRLTVV.